The clone carrying this TCR beta chain showed up many times. The source of the sample is a study of regulatory T cells in long-lasting Graves disease. V shed 6 bases and J 1 base; nucleotides not matched to a gene: 7. From germline, CDR1 is SQVTM and CDR2 ANQGSEA. The length of the CDR3 is 14 residues. Time point here: newly diagnosed GD, antithyroid drugs for less than 3 months. The TCR library used RNA extracted from PBMCs. To make TCR beta libraries, researchers used iRepertoire HTBI primers and Arm-PCR of CDR3 regions. TCRdb reprocessed the multiplex PCR reads with MiXCR, giving one entry per CDR3 protein. The sample carries a few hundred thousand distinct CDR3 sequences, about 11% recorded once. The same specimen was also included in a second study, on T cells in Graves' hyperthyroidism and ophthalmopathy.

Sequenced here: peripheral blood mononuclear cells (PBMCs), sampled at new diagnosis, from a patient treated with antithyroid drugs. The V call is TRBV29-1, the J call TRBJ1-1; 8 nucleotides match TRBD1. The sequence was collected from a woman under 30 with Graves disease. CDR3 amino acids: CSVDRGGENTEAFF. The CDR3 nucleotides are TGCAGCGTCGACAGGGGCGGGGAGAACACTGAAGCTTTCTTT.